The 13 T cell receptor beta chains in this list originate from one sample, sequenced in a study of blood T cell repertoires in COVID-19. Profiling relied on immunoSEQ multiplex PCR, and the TCRdb table lists in-frame clones only, not all of them. The sample lists 220,000 or so clones; 84% were seen once. Sequencing used PBMCs or T cells enriched from blood (not recorded which). All receptors come from a woman in her 40s who had recovered from COVID-19.

The chain has TRBV4-1 and TRBJ2-5; 7 bases match TRBD1. Germline CDR1 MGHRA, CDR2 YSYEKL. This CDR3 is built from 15 residues. V was clipped by 4 bases and J by 5 bases; unmatched bases: 10. DNA for the CDR3: TGCGCCAGCAGCCCAGCTCCAGGGGGTACCGAGACCCAGTACTTC. Translating gives CASSPAPGGTETQYF.

The chain couples TRBV5-8 to TRBJ1-2, with D possibly being TRBD1 (5 bases). The CDR3 sequence is 14 residues long. Trimming took 4 bases from V and 4 from J, leaving 14 bases between them. The germline V gene has CDR1 SGHTS and CDR2 YDEGEE. CDR3: CASSRMRQGYGYTF. As DNA, the CDR3 is TGTGCCAGCAGCCGCATGAGGCAGGGCTATGGCTACACCTTC.

A single count supports this clone. This chain uses TRBV10-3 with TRBJ2-2; 7 bases are a match to TRBD1. In germline, CDR1 is ENHRY, CDR2 SYGVKD. This CDR3 region has 13 residues. V trimming: 6 bases; J trimming: 5 bases; junction bases outside the gene matches: 3. CDR3 region: CAISQTGTGELFF. The CDR3 bases are TGTGCCATCAGCCAGACAGGGACCGGGGAGCTGTTTTTT.

CDR3 DNA sequence: TGCGCCAGCAGCTATCAACAGGGGGCTTCGAACACCGGGGAGCTGTTTTTT. This encodes CASSYQQGASNTGELFF. The chain links TRBV5-1 to TRBJ2-2, with 9 bases aligning to TRBD1. This CDR3 has 17 amino acids. Germline V CDR1 and CDR2: SGHRS, YFSETQ. V trimming: 3 bases; J trimming: 0 bases; junction bases outside the gene matches: 6.

The J gene is TRBJ2-1, the V gene TRBV5-5, with D tentatively TRBD2 (6 bases). The germline V gene encodes CDR1 SGHKS and CDR2 YYEKEE (reference sequence). V was pared by 1 base and J by 3 bases, with 11 bases between. This CDR3 contains 15 residues. In DNA, the CDR3 is TGTGCCAGCAGCTTGCGCCAGGGAGGCTACAATGAGCAGTTCTTC. This codes for CASSLRQGGYNEQFF.

The CDR3, as DNA: TGCAGCGTGACCGGGACAGGGAGGGAAAAACTGTTTTTT. It encodes CSVTGTGREKLFF. The J gene is TRBJ1-4, the V gene TRBV29-1; TRBD1 agrees at 9 bases. The CDR3 is 13 amino acids. Germline V gene lookup returns CDR1 SQVTM and CDR2 ANQGSEA. The V and J ends lost 6 bases and 8 bases, in that order; junction bases with no gene match: 7. Full variable domain (rest looked up from reference TRBV29-1 and TRBJ1-4): SAVISQKPSRDICQRGTSLTIQCQVDSQVTMMFWYRQQPGQSLTLIATANQGSEATYESGFVIDKFPISRPNLTFSTLTVSNMSPEDSSIYLCSVTGTGREKLFFGSGTQLSVL.

This chain connects TRBV18 to TRBJ1-4; a weak D match, TRBD1 (6 bases). V lost 2 bases, J lost 7 bases, and 11 bases lay in between. This CDR3 contains 14 residues. Germline lookup yields CDR1 KGHSH and CDR2 LQKENI. In DNA form, the CDR3 reads TGTGCCAGCTCACCAGAGGGGGTGACTGAAAAACTGTTTTTT. This translates into CASSPEGVTEKLFF.

This sequence joins TRBV29-1 and TRBJ2-7, with 9 nucleotides matching TRBD1. V shed 7 bases and J 4 bases; nucleotides not matched to a gene: 8. This CDR3 has 13 residues. In germline, CDR1 is SQVTM, CDR2 ANQGSEA. This CDR3 reads CSASGTGKYEQYF. In DNA form, the CDR3 reads TGCAGCGCCTCCGGGACAGGGAAATACGAGCAGTACTTC.

The gene calls are TRBV15 and TRBJ1-3; possibly TRBD1 for D (5 bases). Trimming removed 1 base at V and 1 base at J, with 8 bases between. Per the germline V gene, CDR1 is LNHNV and CDR2 is YYDKDF (reference sequence). This CDR3 contains 15 residues. In DNA, the CDR3 is TGTGCCACCAGCAGAGGGGGGGGATCTGGAAACACCATATATTTT. Its protein is CATSRGGGSGNTIYF.

The gene calls are TRBV14 and TRBJ1-1; D is unclear. The V gene lost 0 bases and the J gene lost 0 bases, with 8 bases spanning the gap. Germline V gene data show CDR1 as SGHDN and CDR2 as FVKESK. This CDR3 has 15 amino acids. In DNA form, the CDR3 reads TGTGCCAGCAGCCAAGATGGGAGGTTGAACACTGAAGCTTTCTTT. Translation gives CASSQDGRLNTEAFF. The full variable domain, its missing parts supplied by reference TRBV14 and TRBJ1-1, is EAGVTQFPSHSVIEKGQTVTLRCDPISGHDNLYWYRRVMGKEIKFLLHFVKESKQDESGMPNNRFLAERTGGTYSTLKVQPAELEDSGVYFCASSQDGRLNTEAFFGQGTRLTVV.

This clone was observed a few times. This chain uses TRBV5-6 with TRBJ2-2; 7 bases map to TRBD2. Germline CDR1 reads SGHDT; CDR2 reads YYEEEE. With 4 bases clipped from V and 2 bases from J, the junction kept 11 bases outside the gene matches. This CDR3 has 17 amino acids. The CDR3 coding sequence is TGTGCCAGCAGCCCGACACCCGGGACTACCAACACCGGGGAGCTGTTTTTT. Amino acids: CASSPTPGTTNTGELFF.

The chain joins TRBV2 to TRBJ1-1; 9 bases line up with TRBD1. The CDR3 totals 13 residues. CDR1 and CDR2 from the germline V gene are SNHLY and FYNNEI. Trimming took 6 bases from V and 5 from J; bases not matched to a gene: 4. The CDR3 reads CASRDDRGTEAFF. The CDR3 nucleotides are TGTGCCAGCAGGGATGACAGGGGGACTGAAGCTTTCTTT.

The chain has TRBV27 and TRBJ1-1; no clear D gene. Germline V CDR1 and CDR2: MNHEY, SMNVEV (reference sequence). This CDR3 is 14 amino acids long. V was shortened by 1 base and J by 5 bases, with 11 bases between the two germline ends. CDR3 amino acids: CASSLYGFRTEAFF. The CDR3 DNA reads as TGTGCCAGCAGTTTATACGGGTTTAGGACTGAAGCTTTCTTT.